The clone carrying this TCR beta chain was found once. Its specificity is not known. Via MiXCR, TCRdb re-called the reads, giving one row per CDR3 protein. The data contain a few hundred thousand distinct CDR3 sequences, 29% of them singletons. The source of the sample is a study of T cell repertoires in cytomegalovirus infection. At the level of the study: Indications came from public TCR beta signatures; they pointed to CMV infection and to a matching HLA type.

The CDR3 covers 15 residues. Germline V gene lookup returns CDR1 MNHGY and CDR2 SAAAGT. Between the trimmed V and J ends, which lost 0 bases and 7 bases, there was a span of 12 bases. This receptor was obtained from a human donor in good health (CMV status not recorded). Some clones in this sample may be carry-over from other donors' samples. Sample: cultured PBMCs, taken from culture after CMV antigen stimulation. The chain employs TRBV6-8 and TRBJ1-4, with D possibly being TRBD1 (5 bases). CDR3 in DNA: TGTGCCAGCAGTTACTCGACCGGGGCGCGTGAAAAACTGTTTTTT. Its translation: CASSYSTGAREKLFF.